The 25 T cell receptor beta chains listed next were all sequenced from one sample in a study of T cells in tuberculosis. Sequenced by immunoSEQ multiplex PCR; TCRdb stores in-frame clones only, minus some. The sample lists 25,000 to 30,000 clones; approximately 90% were seen once. The sample's time point: new active TB diagnosis, blood taken before or within 7 days of starting treatment. The material sequenced was PBMCs, taken at tuberculosis diagnosis. These TCRs come from an adult with tuberculosis.

V usage is TRBV27 and J usage is TRBJ1-1; maybe TRBD1 (6 bases). In germline, CDR1 is MNHEY, CDR2 SMNVEV (reference sequence). This CDR3 is built from 14 residues. With 7 bases removed from V and 6 bases from J, the gap between germline ends came to 18 bases. CDR3 DNA sequence: TGTGCCAGCACCCAACTCGGGACAACTTCTGAAGCTTTCTTT. Amino acids: CASTQLGTTSEAFF.

The chain carries TRBV7-3 and TRBJ2-1, with D unresolved. The CDR3 contains 15 residues. Germline V lookup: CDR1 SGHTA, CDR2 FQGTGA. V lost 5 bases, J lost 4 bases, and 15 bases lay in between. The CDR3 sequence is CASSRTPQVYNEQFF. The CDR3, as DNA: TGTGCCAGCAGCCGAACCCCGCAGGTTTACAATGAGCAGTTCTTC. Drawing the rest from reference TRBV7-3 and TRBJ2-1, the complete variable domain is GAGVSQTPSNKVTEKGKYVELRCDPISGHTALYWYRQSLGQGPEFLIYFQGTGAADDSGLPNDRFFAVRPEGSVSTLKIQRTERGDSAVYLCASSRTPQVYNEQFFGPGTRLTVL.

CDR3 nucleotide sequence: TGCAGCGTTGTCGGGACAGGGATCTACTACACCTTC. This encodes CSVVGTGIYYTF. This sequence joins TRBV29-1 and TRBJ1-2; TRBD1 matches 9 bases. Germline V lookup: CDR1 SQVTM, CDR2 ANQGSEA. There are 12 residues in the CDR3. The V and J ends lost 4 bases and 10 bases, in that order; junction bases with no gene match: 7. The full variable domain, in which reference TRBV29-1 and TRBJ1-2 provide the parts outside the CDR3, is SAVISQKPSRDICQRGTSLTIQCQVDSQVTMMFWYRQQPGQSLTLIATANQGSEATYESGFVIDKFPISRPNLTFSTLTVSNMSPEDSSIYLCSVVGTGIYYTFGSGTRLTVV.

This clone was recorded only once. The CDR3 DNA reads as TGTGCCAGTAGTGTTGGCAGAAACAATCAGCCCCAGCATTTT. Translated, it gives CASSVGRNNQPQHF. This rearrangement joins TRBV19 to TRBJ1-5; D uncertain. Germline CDR1 and CDR2: LNHDA and SQIVND (reference sequence). The ends were cut back, 5 bases at V and 3 bases at J, with 11 bases in the middle. The CDR3 consists of 14 residues.

J is TRBJ2-7 and V is TRBV27, with TRBD2 matching 11 bases. The germline gives CDR1 MNHEY, CDR2 SMNVEV (reference sequence). The CDR3 has 15 residues. V was pared by 2 bases and J by 3 bases, with 3 bases of the junction left unmatched. The CDR3 nucleotides are TGTGCCAGCAGTTTAAGGCTAGCGGGAGGCTACGAGCAGTACTTC. Translation: CASSLRLAGGYEQYF.

The chain uses TRBV5-3 and TRBJ2-5, with D uncertain. TRBV5-3 is an ORF, with its function uncertain. Trimming left V 7 bases short and J 4 bases short, with 8 bases between. CDR3 length: 11 amino acids. The CDR3 region is CARATVETQYF. CDR3 nucleotide sequence: TGTGCCAGAGCCACGGTAGAGACCCAGTACTTC.

The V gene is TRBV7-8, the J gene TRBJ1-2, with 7 bases matching TRBD1. CDR3 length equals 17 residues. In germline, CDR1 is SGHVS, CDR2 FQNEAQ. Trimming at V came to 5 bases and at J to 0 bases, leaving 12 bases not matched to a gene. CDR3 DNA sequence: TGTGCCAGCAGCCCGATAGGGGGCACACACTCTAACTATGGCTACACCTTC. This gives the protein CASSPIGGTHSNYGYTF.

The V call is TRBV21-1, the J call TRBJ2-1; the table calls TRBD1, which could not be checked here. TRBV21-1 is noted as a pseudogene. CDR3 size: 12 residues. CDR3 loop: CAQQGTDDEQFF. The CDR3 nucleotides read TGTGCCCAACAGGGGACCGACGATGAGCAGTTCTTC.

This chain connects TRBV29-1 to TRBJ1-4; D unclear. This CDR3 has 12 residues. CDR1 and CDR2 from the germline V gene are SQVTM and ANQGSEA. The ends were cut back, 4 bases at V and 5 bases at J, with 8 bases in the middle. The chain's CDR3 is CSVVGGNEKLFF. The CDR3 DNA is TGCAGCGTTGTCGGAGGGAATGAAAAACTGTTTTTT. The entire variable domain, with the rest obtained from reference TRBV29-1 and TRBJ1-4, is as follows: SAVISQKPSRDICQRGTSLTIQCQVDSQVTMMFWYRQQPGQSLTLIATANQGSEATYESGFVIDKFPISRPNLTFSTLTVSNMSPEDSSIYLCSVVGGNEKLFFGSGTQLSVL.

The J gene is TRBJ2-5, the V gene TRBV18; D is undetermined. The CDR3 length is 15 residues. Germline assignment: CDR1 KGHSH and CDR2 LQKENI. Trimming stripped 2 bases from V and 2 bases from J, with 12 bases between. This CDR3 reads CASSPDVGRQETQYF. Written as DNA, the CDR3 is TGTGCCAGCTCACCAGATGTCGGCAGGCAAGAGACCCAGTACTTC.

The V gene is TRBV7-6, the J gene TRBJ2-7; TRBD2 aligns across 15 bases. CDR1 and CDR2 (germline): SGHVS, FNYEAQ. The V and J ends lost 5 bases and 2 bases, in that order; junction bases with no gene match: 4. The CDR3 is 16 residues long. CDR3 DNA: TGTGCCAGCAGCCTAGGGACTAGCGGGGGGACCTACGAGCAGTACTTC. This encodes CASSLGTSGGTYEQYF.

The genes are TRBV5-1 and TRBJ2-7, with D possibly matching TRBD2 (6 bases). This CDR3 comprises 13 residues. Between the trimmed V and J ends, which lost 2 bases and 3 bases, there was a span of 9 bases. Germline CDR1 is SGHRS and CDR2 is YFSETQ. This CDR3 reads CASSLWRGYEQYF. CDR3 nucleotide sequence: TGCGCCAGCAGCTTATGGAGGGGCTACGAGCAGTACTTC.

Written as DNA, the CDR3 is TGTGCCAGTAGTATAGCGACAGCTTTCTCTGGGGCCAACGTCCTGACTTTC. This codes for CASSIATAFSGANVLTF. J is TRBJ2-6 and V is TRBV19; TRBD1 is a possible D gene (5 bases). Trimming pared 1 base from V and 0 bases from J, leaving 10 bases between. CDR3 length equals 17 residues. Germline loops: CDR1 LNHDA, CDR2 SQIVND (reference sequence). Full variable domain (missing parts from reference TRBV19 and TRBJ2-6): DGGITQSPKYLFRKEGQNVTLSCEQNLNHDAMYWYRQDPGQGLRLIYYSQIVNDFQKGDIAEGYSVSREKKESFPLTVTSAQKNPTAFYLCASSIATAFSGANVLTFGAGSRLTVL.

The J gene is TRBJ1-2, the V gene TRBV14; the match to TRBD1 covers 9 bases. With 4 bases clipped from V and 7 bases from J, the junction kept 10 bases outside the gene matches. Looked up from germline, CDR1 is SGHDN and CDR2 is FVKESK. This CDR3 has 15 residues. The CDR3 region is CASSLGTGRYGGYTF. The CDR3 DNA is TGTGCCAGCAGCCTCGGGACAGGGAGGTATGGTGGCTACACCTTC.

V and J are TRBV25-1 and TRBJ1-1; no reliable D call. V lost 8 bases and J lost 1, with 11 bases in between. This CDR3 has 13 residues. Germline V gene lookup returns CDR1 MGHDK and CDR2 SYGVNS. In DNA, the CDR3 is TGTGCCAGCCAACATCTTCGGAACACTGAAGCTTTCTTT. It is translated as CASQHLRNTEAFF.

V and J are TRBV27 and TRBJ1-5; no reliable D call. This CDR3 is built from 13 residues. V was shortened by 8 bases and J by 6 bases, with 14 bases between the two germline ends. Germline V gene sequence: CDR1 MNHEY, CDR2 SMNVEV (reference sequence). The CDR3, as DNA: TGTGCCAGCCGCGGTTCTGTTTTTCAGCCCCAGCATTTT. This codes for CASRGSVFQPQHF.

The chain employs TRBV12-5 and TRBJ2-7; a weak D match, TRBD2 (5 bases). Per the germline V gene, CDR1 is LGHNT and CDR2 is FRNRAP. CDR3 size: 13 residues. The V gene lost 2 bases and the J gene lost 3 bases, with 8 bases spanning the gap. DNA for the CDR3: TGTGCTAGTGGTTTGTTTGAGGGCTACGAGCAGTACTTC. Encoded protein: CASGLFEGYEQYF.

The CDR3 coding sequence is TGTGCCAGCAGCCATGAGACTCCTCTCTCATCCCCTTACAATGAGCAGTTCTTC. It translates to CASSHETPLSSPYNEQFF. The V and J genes are TRBV5-8 and TRBJ2-1, with D unresolved. CDR3 length equals 18 residues. The ends were cut back, 4 bases at V and 4 bases at J, with 24 bases in the middle. In germline, CDR1 is SGHTS, CDR2 YDEGEE.

V usage is TRBV5-1 and J usage is TRBJ2-5; 8 nucleotides match TRBD1. This CDR3 has 16 residues. With V trimmed by 3 bases and J by 3 bases, 10 bases remained unmatched. CDR1 is SGHRS, CDR2 YFSETQ, per germline. The CDR3 sequence: CASSSRPGQGEETQYF. In DNA form, the CDR3 reads TGCGCCAGCAGCTCCAGACCTGGACAGGGCGAAGAGACCCAGTACTTC.

Written as DNA, the CDR3 is TGCGCCAGCAGCAACAGACCAACCCCCTACGAGCAGTACTTC. It encodes CASSNRPTPYEQYF. V and J are TRBV5-1 and TRBJ2-7, with unresolved D. V was cut by 4 bases and J by 2 bases, with 13 bases left in between. Germline V CDR1 and CDR2: SGHRS, YFSETQ. This CDR3 has 14 amino acids.

The gene calls are TRBV19 and TRBJ1-5; the match to TRBD1 covers 8 bases. Germline CDR1 LNHDA, CDR2 SQIVND (reference sequence). Trimming took 10 bases from V and 9 from J; bases not matched to a gene: 5. The CDR3 runs 11 residues. The CDR3 nucleotides are TGTGCCACCTTCGGACAGGGGCCCCAGCATTTT. Protein sequence: CATFGQGPQHF.

The rearrangement joins TRBV2 to TRBJ2-6, with 8 bases matching TRBD1. Germline V CDR1 and CDR2: SNHLY, FYNNEI. The CDR3 sequence is 15 residues long. V was clipped by 5 bases and J by 3 bases; unmatched bases: 3. The CDR3 DNA reads as TGTGCCAGCAGTCAGGGGGCACGTGGGGCCAACGTCCTGACTTTC. Encoded protein: CASSQGARGANVLTF.

This chain connects TRBV4-2 to TRBJ1-5; D perhaps matches TRBD1 (5 bases). Looked up from germline, CDR1 is LGHNA and CDR2 is YNFKEQ. This CDR3 spans 14 amino acids. The V end was cut by 3 bases, the J end by 5 bases, with 11 bases between. DNA for the CDR3: TGTGCCAGCAGCCAGGCAACAGGCGATCAGCCCCAGCATTTT. Translation: CASSQATGDQPQHF.

The chain couples TRBV7-2 to TRBJ1-4; weak D call: TRBD1 (6 bases). The CDR3 contains 15 residues. With 4 bases removed from V and 0 bases from J, the gap between germline ends came to 9 bases. From germline, CDR1 is SGHTA and CDR2 FQGNSA. The CDR3 loop reads CASSSRGSTNEKLFF. CDR3 DNA: TGTGCCAGCAGCTCAAGGGGGTCAACTAATGAAAAACTGTTTTTT.

The chain carries TRBV6-5 and TRBJ1-2; tentative D call: TRBD1 (5 bases). This CDR3 is built from 13 residues. The germline V and J ends were trimmed by 2 bases and 2 bases, with 6 bases remaining between them. CDR1 is MNHEY and CDR2 is SVGAGI in the germline V gene. This chain's CDR3 is CASSYNRNYGYTF. CDR3 nucleotides: TGTGCCAGCAGTTACAACAGGAACTATGGCTACACCTTC.